A single sample is the source of the 5 T cell receptor beta chains below, sequenced in a study of CD8 T cells in Susac syndrome (dated by TCRdb to about 2019). Receptor amplification or capture employed the immunoSEQ multiplex PCR assay. RNA was extracted using the RNeasy kit, and roughly 0.5 to 1 ug of the RNA was reverse transcribed with random hexamers. TCRdb reran the public reads through fastp at Q25 and MiXCR, keeping productive beta chains. Duplicate CDR3 protein sequences are folded into a single record with the most common DNA and genes. This sample holds around 100,000 distinct CDR3 sequences; 95% were observed only once. 0.3% of the sample is in the top ten clones. The sample taken for sequencing was CD8+ T cells from PBMCs. The receptors here all came from a human donor with Susac syndrome.

The V and J genes are TRBV7-9 and TRBJ2-3; D not certain. The CDR3 is made up of 13 amino acids. Per germline, CDR1 SEHNR and CDR2 FQNEAQ (reference sequence). V lost 5 bases, J lost 5 bases, and 11 bases lay in between. CDR3: CASSPTGRDTQYF. The CDR3 nucleotides are TGTGCCAGCAGCCCGACGGGTAGAGATACGCAGTATTTT.

CDR3 nucleotides: TGCAGCGCCCGGCGGGGCAATGAAAAACTGTTTTTT. Translation: CSARRGNEKLFF. The V gene is TRBV29-1, the J gene TRBJ1-4; maybe TRBD1 (5 bases). CDR3 length: 12 residues. CDR1 is SQVTM, CDR2 ANQGSEA, per germline. Trimming took 7 bases from V and 5 from J, leaving 11 bases between them.

V is TRBV20-1 and J is TRBJ1-5; 7 bases match TRBD1. The trim removed 5 bases at V and 1 base at J, leaving 5 bases unmatched. This CDR3 comprises 14 residues. The germline V gene encodes CDR1 DFQATT and CDR2 SNEGSKA (reference sequence). The DNA of the CDR3 is TGCAGTGCTCCCGACAGGGTCAGCAATCAGCCCCAGCATTTT. It translates to CSAPDRVSNQPQHF.

The chain has TRBV29-1 and TRBJ2-5; maybe TRBD1 (6 bases). The V gene lost 6 bases and the J gene lost 5 bases, with 13 bases spanning the gap. Germline values: CDR1 SQVTM, CDR2 ANQGSEA. The CDR3 totals 12 residues. CDR3 amino acids: CSVRQVRETQYF. The CDR3 coding sequence is TGCAGCGTGCGACAGGTCAGGGAGACCCAGTACTTC.

The J gene is TRBJ2-3, the V gene TRBV20-1; 8 bases are a match to TRBD2. Germline loops: CDR1 DFQATT, CDR2 SNEGSKA (reference sequence). This CDR3 region has 15 residues. V dropped 5 bases and J dropped 6; count of bases not matched to a gene: 13. CDR3 region: CSASLMLAGGDTQYF. CDR3 coding DNA: TGCAGTGCTTCCCTGATGCTAGCGGGCGGGGATACGCAGTATTTT.